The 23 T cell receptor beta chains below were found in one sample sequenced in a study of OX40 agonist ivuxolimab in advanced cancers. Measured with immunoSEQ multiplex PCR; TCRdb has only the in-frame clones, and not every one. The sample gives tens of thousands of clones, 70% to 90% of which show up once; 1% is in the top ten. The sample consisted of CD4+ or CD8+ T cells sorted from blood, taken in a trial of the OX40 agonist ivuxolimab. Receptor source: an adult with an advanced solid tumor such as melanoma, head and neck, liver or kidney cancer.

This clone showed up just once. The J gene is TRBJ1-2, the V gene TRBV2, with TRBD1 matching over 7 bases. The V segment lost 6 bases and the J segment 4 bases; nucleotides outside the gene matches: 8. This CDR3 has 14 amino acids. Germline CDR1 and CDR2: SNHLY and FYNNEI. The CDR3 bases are TGTGCCAGCAGGACGACAGGGCTCAGCTATGGCTACACCTTC. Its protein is CASRTTGLSYGYTF.

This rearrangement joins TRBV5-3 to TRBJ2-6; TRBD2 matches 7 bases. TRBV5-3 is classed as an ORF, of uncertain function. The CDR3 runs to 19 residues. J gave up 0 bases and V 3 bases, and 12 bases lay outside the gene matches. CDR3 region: CARSYALAVKSSGANVLTF. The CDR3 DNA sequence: TGTGCCAGAAGCTATGCCCTAGCGGTAAAGAGCTCTGGGGCCAACGTCCTGACTTTC.

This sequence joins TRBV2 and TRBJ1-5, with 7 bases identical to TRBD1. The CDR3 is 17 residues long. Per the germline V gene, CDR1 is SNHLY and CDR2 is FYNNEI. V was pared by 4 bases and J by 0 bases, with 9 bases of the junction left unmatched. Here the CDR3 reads CASSVVTGLYSNQPQHF. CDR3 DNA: TGTGCCAGCAGTGTTGTGACAGGGCTCTATAGCAATCAGCCCCAGCATTTT.

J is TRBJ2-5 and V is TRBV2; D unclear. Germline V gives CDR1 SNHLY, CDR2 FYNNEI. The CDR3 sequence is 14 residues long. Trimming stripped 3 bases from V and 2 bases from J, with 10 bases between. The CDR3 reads CASSDTLPQETQYF. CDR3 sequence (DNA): TGTGCCAGCAGTGATACATTACCTCAAGAGACCCAGTACTTC.

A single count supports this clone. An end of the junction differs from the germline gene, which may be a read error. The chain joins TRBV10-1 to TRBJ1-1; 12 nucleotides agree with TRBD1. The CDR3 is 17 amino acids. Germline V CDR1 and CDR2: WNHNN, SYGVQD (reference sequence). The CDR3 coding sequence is TGCGCCAGCAGCCCCGGGACAGGGGGCGCCCGGAACGCTGAAGCTTTCTTT. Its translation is CASSPGTGGARNAEAFF.

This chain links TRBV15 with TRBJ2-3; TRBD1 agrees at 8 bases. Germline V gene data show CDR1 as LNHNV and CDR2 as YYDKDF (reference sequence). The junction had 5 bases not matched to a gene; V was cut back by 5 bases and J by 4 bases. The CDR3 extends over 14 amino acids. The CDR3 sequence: CATSDAGGADTQYF. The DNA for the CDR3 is TGTGCCACCAGCGATGCAGGGGGCGCAGATACGCAGTATTTT.

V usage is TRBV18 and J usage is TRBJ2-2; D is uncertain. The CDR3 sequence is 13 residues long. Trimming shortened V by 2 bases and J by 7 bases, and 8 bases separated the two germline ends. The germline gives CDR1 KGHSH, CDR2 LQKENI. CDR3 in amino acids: CASSPLSDGELFF. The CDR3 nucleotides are TGTGCCAGCTCACCATTATCAGACGGGGAGCTGTTTTTT.

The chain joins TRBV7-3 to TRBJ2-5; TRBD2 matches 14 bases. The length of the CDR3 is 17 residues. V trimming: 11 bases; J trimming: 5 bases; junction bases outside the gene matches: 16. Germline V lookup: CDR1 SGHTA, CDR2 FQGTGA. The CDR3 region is CAGGTSGGHIPEETQYF. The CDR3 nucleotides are TGTGCCGGAGGGACTAGCGGGGGCCATATTCCTGAGGAGACCCAGTACTTC.

The CDR3 spells CASSLAGRGSNQPQHF. In DNA form, the CDR3 reads TGTGCCAGCAGCTTGGCCGGGAGGGGTAGCAATCAGCCCCAGCATTTT. V usage is TRBV5-8 and J usage is TRBJ1-5, with D tentatively TRBD1 (5 bases). Trimming left V 0 bases short and J 0 bases short, with 10 bases between. This CDR3 contains 16 residues. From germline, CDR1 is SGHTS and CDR2 YDEGEE.

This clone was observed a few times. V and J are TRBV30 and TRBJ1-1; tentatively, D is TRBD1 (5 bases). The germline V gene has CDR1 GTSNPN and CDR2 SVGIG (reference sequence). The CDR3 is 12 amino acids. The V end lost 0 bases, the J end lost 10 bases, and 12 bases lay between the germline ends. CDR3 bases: TGTGCCTGGAGTGTACAGGCCTTCGGAGCTTTCTTT. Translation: CAWSVQAFGAFF.

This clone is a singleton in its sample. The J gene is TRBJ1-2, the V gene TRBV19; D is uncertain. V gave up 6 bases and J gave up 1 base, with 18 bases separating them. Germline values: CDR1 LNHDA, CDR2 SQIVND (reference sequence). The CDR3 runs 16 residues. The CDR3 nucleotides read TGTGCCAGTAGGAAGGGCTCCAGGTCGATTAACTATGGCTACACCTTC. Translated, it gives CASRKGSRSINYGYTF.

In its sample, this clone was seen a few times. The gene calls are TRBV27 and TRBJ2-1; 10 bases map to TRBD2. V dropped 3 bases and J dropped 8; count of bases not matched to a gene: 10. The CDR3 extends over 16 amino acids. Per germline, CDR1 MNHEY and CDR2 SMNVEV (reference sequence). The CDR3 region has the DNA TGTGCCAGCAGTTTCCTCTCTAGCGGGGGCCGGGATGAGCAGTTCTTC. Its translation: CASSFLSSGGRDEQFF.

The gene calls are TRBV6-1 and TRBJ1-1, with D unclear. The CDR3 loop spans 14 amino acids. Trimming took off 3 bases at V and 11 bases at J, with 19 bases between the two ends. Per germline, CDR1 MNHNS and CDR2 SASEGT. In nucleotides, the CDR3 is TGTGCCAGCAGTGAGGGCCTCATAGTTGGTTCGGCTTTCTTT. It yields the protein CASSEGLIVGSAFF.

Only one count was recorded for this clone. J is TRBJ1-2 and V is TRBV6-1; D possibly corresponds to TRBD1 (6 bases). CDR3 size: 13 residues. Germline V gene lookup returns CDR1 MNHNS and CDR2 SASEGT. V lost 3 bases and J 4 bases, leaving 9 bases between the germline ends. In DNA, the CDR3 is TGTGCCAGCAGTGATCTCAGGGGCTATGGCTACACCTTC. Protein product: CASSDLRGYGYTF.

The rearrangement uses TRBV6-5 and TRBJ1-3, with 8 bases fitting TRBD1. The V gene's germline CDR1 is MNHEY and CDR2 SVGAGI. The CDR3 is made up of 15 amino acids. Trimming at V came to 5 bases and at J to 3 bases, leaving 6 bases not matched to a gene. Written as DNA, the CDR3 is TGTGCCAGCAGTCCCCCGGACAGGGTTGGAAACACCATATATTTT. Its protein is CASSPPDRVGNTIYF.

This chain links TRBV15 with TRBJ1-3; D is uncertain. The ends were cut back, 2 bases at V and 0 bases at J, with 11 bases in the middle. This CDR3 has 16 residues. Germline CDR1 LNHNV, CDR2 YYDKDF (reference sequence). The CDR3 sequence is CATSRLAPSSGNTIYF. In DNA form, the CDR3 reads TGTGCCACCAGCAGATTGGCCCCTAGCTCTGGAAACACCATATATTTT.

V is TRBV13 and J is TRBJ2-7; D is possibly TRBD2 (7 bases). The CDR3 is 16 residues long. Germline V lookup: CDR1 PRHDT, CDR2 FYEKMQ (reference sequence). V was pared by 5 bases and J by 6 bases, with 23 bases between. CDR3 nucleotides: TGTGCCAGCAGCCCCCTCGCGGGGGCGGGCTTGGGCGAGCAGTACTTC. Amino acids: CASSPLAGAGLGEQYF.

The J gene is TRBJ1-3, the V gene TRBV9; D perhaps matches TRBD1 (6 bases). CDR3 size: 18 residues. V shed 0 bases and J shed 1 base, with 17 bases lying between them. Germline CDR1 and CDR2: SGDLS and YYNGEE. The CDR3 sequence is CASSVGGGAVFSGNTIYF. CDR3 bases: TGTGCCAGCAGCGTAGGTGGGGGCGCGGTATTTTCTGGAAACACCATATATTTT.

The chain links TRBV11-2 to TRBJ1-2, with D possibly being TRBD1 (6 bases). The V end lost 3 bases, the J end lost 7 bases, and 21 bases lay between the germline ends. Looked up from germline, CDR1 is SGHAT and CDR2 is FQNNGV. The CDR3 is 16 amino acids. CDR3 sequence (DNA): TGTGCCAGCAGCTTCGGGGGGCGCGCCTTGGAACGTGGCTACACCTTC. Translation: CASSFGGRALERGYTF. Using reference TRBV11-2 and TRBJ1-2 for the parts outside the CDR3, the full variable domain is EAGVAQSPRYKIIEKRQSVAFWCNPISGHATLYWYQQILGQGPKLLIQFQNNGVVDDSQLPKDRFSAERLKGVDSTLKIQPAKLEDSAVYLCASSFGGRALERGYTFGSGTRLTVV.

Written as DNA, the CDR3 is TGTGCCAGTAGTACCCCGACGGCAACTAATGAAAAACTGTTTTTT. Protein product: CASSTPTATNEKLFF. This chain joins TRBV19 and TRBJ1-4; no reliable D call. The CDR3 has 15 residues. With 4 bases removed from V and 0 bases from J, the gap between germline ends came to 9 bases. CDR1 is LNHDA, CDR2 SQIVND, per germline (reference sequence).

The CDR3 region is CASSFEQGGEKLFF. The CDR3, as DNA: TGTGCCAGCAGCTTTGAACAGGGAGGTGAAAAACTGTTTTTT. This chain connects TRBV7-9 to TRBJ1-4, with D possibly being TRBD1 (6 bases). The germline V gene encodes CDR1 SEHNR and CDR2 FQNEAQ (reference sequence). The CDR3 totals 14 residues. V lost 3 bases and J 7 bases, leaving 12 bases between the germline ends.

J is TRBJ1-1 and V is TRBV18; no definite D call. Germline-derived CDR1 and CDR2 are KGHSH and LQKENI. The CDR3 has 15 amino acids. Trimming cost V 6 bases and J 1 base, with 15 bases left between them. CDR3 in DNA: TGTGCCAGCTCCCTTCTGGGGTCGGAGAACACTGAAGCTTTCTTT. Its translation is CASSLLGSENTEAFF.

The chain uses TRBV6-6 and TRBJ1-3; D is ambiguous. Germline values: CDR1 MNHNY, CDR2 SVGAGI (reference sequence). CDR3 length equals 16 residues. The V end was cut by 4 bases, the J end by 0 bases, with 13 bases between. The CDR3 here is CASSSGDAVSGNTIYF. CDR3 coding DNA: TGTGCCAGCAGTTCCGGAGACGCCGTCTCTGGAAACACCATATATTTT.